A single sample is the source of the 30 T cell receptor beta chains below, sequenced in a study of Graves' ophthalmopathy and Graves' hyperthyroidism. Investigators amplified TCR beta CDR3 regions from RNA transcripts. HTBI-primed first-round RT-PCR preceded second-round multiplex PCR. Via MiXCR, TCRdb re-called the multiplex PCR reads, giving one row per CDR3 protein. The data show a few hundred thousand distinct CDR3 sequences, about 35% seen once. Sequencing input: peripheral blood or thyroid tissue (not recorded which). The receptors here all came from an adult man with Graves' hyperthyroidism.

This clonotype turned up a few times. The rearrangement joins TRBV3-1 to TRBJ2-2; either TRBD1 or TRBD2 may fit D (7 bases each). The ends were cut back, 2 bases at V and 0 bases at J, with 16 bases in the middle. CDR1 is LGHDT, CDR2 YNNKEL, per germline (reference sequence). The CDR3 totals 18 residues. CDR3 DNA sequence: TGTGCCAGCAGCCAACATGACAGGGAGGGACCGAACACCGGGGAGCTGTTTTTT. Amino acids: CASSQHDREGPNTGELFF.

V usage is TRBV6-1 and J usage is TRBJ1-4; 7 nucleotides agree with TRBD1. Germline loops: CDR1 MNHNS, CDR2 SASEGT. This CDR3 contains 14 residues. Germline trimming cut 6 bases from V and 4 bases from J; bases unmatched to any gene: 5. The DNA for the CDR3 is TGTGCCAGCAGCGGACAGGAGGTTAATGAAAAACTGTTTTTT. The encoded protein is CASSGQEVNEKLFF.

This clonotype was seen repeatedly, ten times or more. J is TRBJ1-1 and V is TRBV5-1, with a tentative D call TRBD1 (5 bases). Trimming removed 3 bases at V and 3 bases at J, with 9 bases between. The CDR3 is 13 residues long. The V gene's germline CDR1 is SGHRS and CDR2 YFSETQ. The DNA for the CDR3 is TGCGCCAGCAGCTGGGACCCGTACACTGAAGCTTTCTTT. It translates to CASSWDPYTEAFF.

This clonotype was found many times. The CDR3 coding sequence is TGTGCCAGCAGCCATCTAGGACAGGGGAACTATGGCTACACCTTC. It translates to CASSHLGQGNYGYTF. The chain is built from TRBV4-2 and TRBJ1-2, with TRBD1 identical over 9 bases. Losses at the gene ends were 3 bases for V and 2 bases for J; bases not matched to a gene: 4. The CDR3 runs to 15 residues. Germline CDR1 LGHNA, CDR2 YNFKEQ.

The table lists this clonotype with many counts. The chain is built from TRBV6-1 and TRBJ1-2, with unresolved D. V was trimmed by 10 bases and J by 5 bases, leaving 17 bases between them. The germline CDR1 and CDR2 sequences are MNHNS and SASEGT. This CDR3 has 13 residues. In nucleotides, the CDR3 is TGTGCCACCCATTACGGGGTGAATTATGGCTACACCTTC. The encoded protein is CATHYGVNYGYTF.

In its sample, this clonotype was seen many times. The DNA for the CDR3 is TGCAGTGCTAGATCGACCCAGGATCAGCAGTACTTC. This encodes CSARSTQDQQYF. This chain joins TRBV20-1 and TRBJ2-7, with unresolved D. Per the germline V gene, CDR1 is DFQATT and CDR2 is SNEGSKA (reference sequence). The CDR3 sequence is 12 residues long. V gave up 2 bases and J gave up 8 bases, with 13 bases separating them.

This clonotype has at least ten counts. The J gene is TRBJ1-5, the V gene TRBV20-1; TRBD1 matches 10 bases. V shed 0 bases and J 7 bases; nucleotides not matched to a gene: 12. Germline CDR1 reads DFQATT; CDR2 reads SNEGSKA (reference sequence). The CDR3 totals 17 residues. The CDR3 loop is CSARDGGQGFRGQPQHF. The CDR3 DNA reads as TGCAGTGCTAGAGATGGGGGACAGGGGTTTCGAGGACAGCCCCAGCATTTT.

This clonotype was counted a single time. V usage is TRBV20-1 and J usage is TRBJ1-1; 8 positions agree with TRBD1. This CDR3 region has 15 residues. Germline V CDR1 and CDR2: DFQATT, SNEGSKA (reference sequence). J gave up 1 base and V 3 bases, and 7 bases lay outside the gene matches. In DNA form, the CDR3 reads TGCAGTGCTAGCAGTTGGGACAGGCCGAACACTGAAGCTTTCTTT. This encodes CSASSWDRPNTEAFF.

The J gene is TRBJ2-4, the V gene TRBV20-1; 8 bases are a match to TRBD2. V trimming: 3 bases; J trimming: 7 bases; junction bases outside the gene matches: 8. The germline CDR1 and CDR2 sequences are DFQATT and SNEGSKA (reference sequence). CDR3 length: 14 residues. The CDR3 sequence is CSARSGRAANIQYF. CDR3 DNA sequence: TGCAGTGCTAGGTCCGGGAGGGCGGCGAACATTCAGTACTTC.

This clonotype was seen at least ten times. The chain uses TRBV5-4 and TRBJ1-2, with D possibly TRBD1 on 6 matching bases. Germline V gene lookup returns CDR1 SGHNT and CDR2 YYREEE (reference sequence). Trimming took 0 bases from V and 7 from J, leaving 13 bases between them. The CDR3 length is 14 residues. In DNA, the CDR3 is TGTGCCAGCAGCTTGGAACAGGGTCGGACTGGCTACACCTTC. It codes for CASSLEQGRTGYTF.

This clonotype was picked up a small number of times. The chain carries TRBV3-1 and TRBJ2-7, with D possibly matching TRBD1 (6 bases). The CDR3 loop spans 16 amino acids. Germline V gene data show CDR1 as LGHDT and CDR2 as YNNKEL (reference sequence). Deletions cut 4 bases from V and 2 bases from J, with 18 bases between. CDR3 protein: CASSPRTQGWAYEQYF. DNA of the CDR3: TGTGCCAGCAGCCCTCGAACTCAGGGGTGGGCCTACGAGCAGTACTTC.

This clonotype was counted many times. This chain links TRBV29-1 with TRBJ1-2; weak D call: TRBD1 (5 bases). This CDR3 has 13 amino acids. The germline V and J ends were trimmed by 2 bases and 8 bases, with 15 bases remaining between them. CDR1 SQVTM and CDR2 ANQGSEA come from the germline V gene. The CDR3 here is CSVELGGEGGYTF. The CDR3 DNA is TGCAGCGTTGAACTCGGAGGGGAGGGCGGCTACACCTTC.

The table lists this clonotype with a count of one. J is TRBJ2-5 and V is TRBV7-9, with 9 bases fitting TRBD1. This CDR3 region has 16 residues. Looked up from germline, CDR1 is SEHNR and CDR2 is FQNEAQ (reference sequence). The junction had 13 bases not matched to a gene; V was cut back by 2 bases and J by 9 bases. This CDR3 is CASSLTRQGGLEAQYF. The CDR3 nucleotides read TGTGCCAGCAGCTTAACGCGACAGGGGGGTTTGGAGGCCCAGTACTTC.

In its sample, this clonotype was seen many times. The CDR3: CASSGGPAGELFF. The CDR3 bases are TGCGCCAGCAGCGGTGGCCCTGCCGGGGAGCTGTTTTTT. The V call is TRBV5-1, the J call TRBJ2-2; D is undetermined. There are 13 residues in the CDR3. Deletions cut 4 bases from V and 6 bases from J, with 10 bases between. Germline assignment: CDR1 SGHRS and CDR2 YFSETQ.

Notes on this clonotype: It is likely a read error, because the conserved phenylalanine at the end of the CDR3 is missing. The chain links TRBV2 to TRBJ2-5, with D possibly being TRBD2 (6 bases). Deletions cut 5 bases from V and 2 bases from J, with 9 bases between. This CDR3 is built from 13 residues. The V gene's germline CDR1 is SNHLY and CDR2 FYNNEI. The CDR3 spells CASSRGDQETQYL. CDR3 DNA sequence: TGTGCCAGCAGTCGCGGGGATCAAGAGACCCAGTACCTC.

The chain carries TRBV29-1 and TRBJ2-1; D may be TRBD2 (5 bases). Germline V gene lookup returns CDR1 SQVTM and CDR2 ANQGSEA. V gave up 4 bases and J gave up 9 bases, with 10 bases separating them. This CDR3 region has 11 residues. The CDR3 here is CSVVLVGEQFF. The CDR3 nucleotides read TGCAGCGTTGTACTAGTAGGTGAGCAGTTCTTC.

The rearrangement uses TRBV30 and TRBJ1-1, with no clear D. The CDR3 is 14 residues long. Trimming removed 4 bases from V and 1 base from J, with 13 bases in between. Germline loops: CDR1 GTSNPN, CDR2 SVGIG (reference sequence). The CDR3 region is CAWTQRRENTEAFF. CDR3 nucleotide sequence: TGTGCCTGGACTCAACGACGGGAGAACACTGAAGCTTTCTTT.

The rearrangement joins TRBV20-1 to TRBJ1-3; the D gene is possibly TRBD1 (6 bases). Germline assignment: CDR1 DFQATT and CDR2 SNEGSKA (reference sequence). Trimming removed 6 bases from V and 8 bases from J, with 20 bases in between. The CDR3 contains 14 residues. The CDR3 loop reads CSAVTGGGVDTIYF. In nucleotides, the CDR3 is TGCAGTGCCGTGACAGGAGGGGGAGTAGACACCATATATTTT.

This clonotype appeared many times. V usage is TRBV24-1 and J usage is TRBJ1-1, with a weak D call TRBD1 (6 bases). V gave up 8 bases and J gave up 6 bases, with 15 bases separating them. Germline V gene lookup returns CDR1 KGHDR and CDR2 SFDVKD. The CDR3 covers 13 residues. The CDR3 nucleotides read TGTGCCACCACCACCGAGGACAGCGCTGAAGCTTTCTTT. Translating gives CATTTEDSAEAFF.

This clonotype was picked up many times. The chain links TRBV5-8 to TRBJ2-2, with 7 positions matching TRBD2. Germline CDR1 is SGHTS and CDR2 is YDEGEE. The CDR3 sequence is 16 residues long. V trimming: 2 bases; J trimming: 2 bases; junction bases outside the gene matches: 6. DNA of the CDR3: TGTGCCAGCAGCTTTGCGCTAGCGGTTAACACCGGGGAGCTGTTTTTT. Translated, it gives CASSFALAVNTGELFF. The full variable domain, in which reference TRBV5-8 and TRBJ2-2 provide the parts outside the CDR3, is EAGVTQSPTHLIKTRGQQATLRCSPISGHTSVYWYQQALGLGLQFLLWYDEGEERNRGNFPPRFSGRQFPNYSSELNVNALELEDSALYLCASSFALAVNTGELFFGEGSRLTVL.

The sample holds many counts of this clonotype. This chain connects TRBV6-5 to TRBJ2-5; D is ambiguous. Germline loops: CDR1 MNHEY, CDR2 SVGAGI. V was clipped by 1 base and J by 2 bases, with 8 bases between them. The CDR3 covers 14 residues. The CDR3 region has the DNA TGTGCCAGCAGTTACTTGACCCTACAAGAGACCCAGTACTTC. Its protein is CASSYLTLQETQYF.

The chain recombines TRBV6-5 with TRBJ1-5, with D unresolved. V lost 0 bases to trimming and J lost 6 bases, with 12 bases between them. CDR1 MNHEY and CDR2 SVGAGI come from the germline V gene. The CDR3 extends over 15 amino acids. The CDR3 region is CASSYSSTGSQPQHF. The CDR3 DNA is TGTGCCAGCAGTTACTCGAGTACGGGGAGTCAGCCCCAGCATTTT.

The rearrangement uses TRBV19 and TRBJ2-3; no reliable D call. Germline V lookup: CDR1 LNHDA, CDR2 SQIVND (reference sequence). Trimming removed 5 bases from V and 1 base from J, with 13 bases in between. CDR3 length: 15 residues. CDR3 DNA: TGTGCCAGTAGTGACGATATGACGGGCACAGATACGCAGTATTTT. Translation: CASSDDMTGTDTQYF.

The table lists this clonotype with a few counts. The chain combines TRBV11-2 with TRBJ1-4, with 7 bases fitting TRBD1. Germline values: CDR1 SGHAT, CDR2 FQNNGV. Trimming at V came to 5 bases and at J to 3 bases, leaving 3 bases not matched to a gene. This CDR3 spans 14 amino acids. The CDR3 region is CASSPDRANEKLFF. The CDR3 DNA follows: TGTGCCAGCAGCCCAGACAGGGCTAATGAAAAACTGTTTTTT. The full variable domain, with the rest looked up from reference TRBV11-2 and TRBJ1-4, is EAGVAQSPRYKIIEKRQSVAFWCNPISGHATLYWYQQILGQGPKLLIQFQNNGVVDDSQLPKDRFSAERLKGVDSTLKIQPAKLEDSAVYLCASSPDRANEKLFFGSGTQLSVL.

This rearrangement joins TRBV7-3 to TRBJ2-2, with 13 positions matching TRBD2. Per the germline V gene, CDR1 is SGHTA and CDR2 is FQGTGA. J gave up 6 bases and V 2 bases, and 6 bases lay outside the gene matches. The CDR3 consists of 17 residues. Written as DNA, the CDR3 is TGTGCCAGCAGCTTACGGACTAGCGGGAGCGTCGCCGGGGAGCTGTTTTTT. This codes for CASSLRTSGSVAGELFF.

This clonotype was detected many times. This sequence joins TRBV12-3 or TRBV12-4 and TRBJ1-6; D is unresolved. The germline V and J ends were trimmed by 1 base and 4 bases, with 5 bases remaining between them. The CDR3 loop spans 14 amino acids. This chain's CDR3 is CASSLDKYNSPLHF. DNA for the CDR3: TGTGCCAGCAGTTTAGACAAATATAATTCACCCCTCCACTTT.

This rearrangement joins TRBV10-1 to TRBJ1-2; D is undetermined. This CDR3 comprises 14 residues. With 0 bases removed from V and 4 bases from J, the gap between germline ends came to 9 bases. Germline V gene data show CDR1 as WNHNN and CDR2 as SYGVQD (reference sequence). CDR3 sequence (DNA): TGCGCCAGCAGTGAGTCTGGCGGGATCTATGGCTACACCTTC. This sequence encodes CASSESGGIYGYTF.

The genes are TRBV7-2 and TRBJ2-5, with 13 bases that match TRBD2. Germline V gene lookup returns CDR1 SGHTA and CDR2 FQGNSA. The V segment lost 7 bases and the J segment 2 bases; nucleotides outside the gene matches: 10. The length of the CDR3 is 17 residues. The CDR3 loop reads CASNLSGLAGEQETQYF. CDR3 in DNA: TGTGCCAGCAACCTATCCGGACTAGCGGGGGAACAAGAGACCCAGTACTTC.

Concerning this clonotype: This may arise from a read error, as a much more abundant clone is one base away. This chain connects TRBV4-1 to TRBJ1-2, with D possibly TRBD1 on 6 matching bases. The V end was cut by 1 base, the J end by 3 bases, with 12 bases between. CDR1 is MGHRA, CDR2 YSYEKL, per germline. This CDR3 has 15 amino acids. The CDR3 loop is CASSQGRGMDYGYTF. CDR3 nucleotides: TGCGCCAGCAGCCAAGGCAGGGGAATGGACTATGGCTACACCTTC.

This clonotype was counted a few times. Here the CDR3 DNA reads TGCAGCGTTGATGGACAGTTTACTTTCATGAACACTGAAGCTTTCTTT. Translation: CSVDGQFTFMNTEAFF. The J gene is TRBJ1-1, the V gene TRBV29-1, with D tentatively TRBD1 (6 bases). This CDR3 spans 16 amino acids. From germline, CDR1 is SQVTM and CDR2 ANQGSEA. Trimming took off 3 bases at V and 0 bases at J, with 17 bases between the two ends.